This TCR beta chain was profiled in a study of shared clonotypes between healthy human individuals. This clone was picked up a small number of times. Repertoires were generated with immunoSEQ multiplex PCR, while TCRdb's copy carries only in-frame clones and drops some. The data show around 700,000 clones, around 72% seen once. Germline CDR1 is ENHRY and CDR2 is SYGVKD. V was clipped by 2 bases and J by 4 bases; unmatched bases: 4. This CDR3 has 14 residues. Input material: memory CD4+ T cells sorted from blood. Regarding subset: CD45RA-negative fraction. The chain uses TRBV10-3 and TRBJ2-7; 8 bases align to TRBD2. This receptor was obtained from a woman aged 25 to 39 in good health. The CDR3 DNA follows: TGTGCCATCAGTGAGAGCGGGAGTTTTTACGAGCAGTACTTC. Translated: CAISESGSFYEQYF.